This T cell receptor beta chain was documented in a study of control samples from healthy donors and cancer patients. The repertoire was sequenced with immunoSEQ multiplex PCR; TCRdb's copy has only in-frame clones and lacks some. The repertoire holds about 120,000 clones, around 87% seen once, with 2.5% to 3.5% in the top ten. The V end was cut by 6 bases, the J end by 2 bases, with 13 bases between. CDR1 MNHEY and CDR2 SMNVEV come from the germline V gene (reference sequence). The CDR3 spans 14 residues. The origin of this receptor is a man between 60 and 75 years old in good health. Sequenced: blood. The chain employs TRBV27 and TRBJ1-2; D is uncertain. Here the CDR3 reads CASRDPRGNYGYTF. The CDR3, as DNA: TGTGCCAGCAGGGACCCACGAGGGAACTATGGCTACACCTTC.